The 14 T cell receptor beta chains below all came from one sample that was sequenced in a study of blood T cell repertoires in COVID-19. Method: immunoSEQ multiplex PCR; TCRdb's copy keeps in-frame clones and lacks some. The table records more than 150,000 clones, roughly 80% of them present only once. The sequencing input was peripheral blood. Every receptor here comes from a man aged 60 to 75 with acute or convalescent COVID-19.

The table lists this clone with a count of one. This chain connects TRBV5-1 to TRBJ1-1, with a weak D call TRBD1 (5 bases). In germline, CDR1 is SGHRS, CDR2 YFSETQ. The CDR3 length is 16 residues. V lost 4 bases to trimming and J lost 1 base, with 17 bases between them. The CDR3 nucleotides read TGCGCCAGCAGCGCGGGACGTAACTTGGGGAACACTGAAGCTTTCTTT. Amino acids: CASSAGRNLGNTEAFF.

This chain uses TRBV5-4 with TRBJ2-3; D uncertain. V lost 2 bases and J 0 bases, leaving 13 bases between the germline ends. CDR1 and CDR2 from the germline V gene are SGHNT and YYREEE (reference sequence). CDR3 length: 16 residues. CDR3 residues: CASSFGGASSTDTQYF. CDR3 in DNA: TGTGCCAGCAGCTTCGGCGGAGCCTCTAGCACAGATACGCAGTATTTT.

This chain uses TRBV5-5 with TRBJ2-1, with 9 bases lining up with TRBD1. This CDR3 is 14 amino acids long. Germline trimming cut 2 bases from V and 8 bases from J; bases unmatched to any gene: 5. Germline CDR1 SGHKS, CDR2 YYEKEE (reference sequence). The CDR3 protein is CASSLRGQGHEQFF. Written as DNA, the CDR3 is TGTGCCAGCAGCTTAAGGGGACAGGGACATGAGCAGTTCTTC.

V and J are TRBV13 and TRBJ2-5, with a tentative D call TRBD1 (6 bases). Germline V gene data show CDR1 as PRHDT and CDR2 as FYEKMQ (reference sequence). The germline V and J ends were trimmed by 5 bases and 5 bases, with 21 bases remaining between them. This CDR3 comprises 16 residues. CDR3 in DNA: TGTGCCAGCAGCCGGCAGGGGACACCCCTAGGGGAGACCCAGTACTTC. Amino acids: CASSRQGTPLGETQYF.

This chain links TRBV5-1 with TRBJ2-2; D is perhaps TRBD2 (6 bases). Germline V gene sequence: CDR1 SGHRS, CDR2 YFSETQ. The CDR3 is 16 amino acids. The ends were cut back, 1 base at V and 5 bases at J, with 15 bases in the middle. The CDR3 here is CASSLSSGSGTGELFF. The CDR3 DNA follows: TGCGCCAGCAGCTTGTCGTCCGGGAGTGGAACCGGGGAGCTGTTTTTT.

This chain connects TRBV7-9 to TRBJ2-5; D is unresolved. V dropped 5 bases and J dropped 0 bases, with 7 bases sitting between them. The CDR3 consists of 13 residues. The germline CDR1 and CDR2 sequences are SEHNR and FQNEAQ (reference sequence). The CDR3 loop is CASSRLNQETQYF. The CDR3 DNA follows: TGTGCCAGCAGCCGTCTAAACCAAGAGACCCAGTACTTC.

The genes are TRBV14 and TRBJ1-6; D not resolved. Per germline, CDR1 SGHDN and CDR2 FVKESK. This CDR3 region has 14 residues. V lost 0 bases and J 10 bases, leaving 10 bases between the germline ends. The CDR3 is CASSQEGGRSPLHF. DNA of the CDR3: TGTGCCAGCAGCCAAGAAGGAGGACGATCACCCCTCCACTTT.

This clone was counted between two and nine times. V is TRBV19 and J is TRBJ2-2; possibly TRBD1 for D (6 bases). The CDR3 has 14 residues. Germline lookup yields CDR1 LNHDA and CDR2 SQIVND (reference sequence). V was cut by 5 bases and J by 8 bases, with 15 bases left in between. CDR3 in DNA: TGTGCCAGTAGTCTCGCAGGGGACGGTGGGGAGCTGTTTTTT. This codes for CASSLAGDGGELFF.

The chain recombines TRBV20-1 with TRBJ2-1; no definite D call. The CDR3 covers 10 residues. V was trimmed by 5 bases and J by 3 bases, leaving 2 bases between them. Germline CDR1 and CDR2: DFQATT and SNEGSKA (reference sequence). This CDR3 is CSAYYNEQFF. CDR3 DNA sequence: TGCAGTGCTTACTACAATGAGCAGTTCTTC.

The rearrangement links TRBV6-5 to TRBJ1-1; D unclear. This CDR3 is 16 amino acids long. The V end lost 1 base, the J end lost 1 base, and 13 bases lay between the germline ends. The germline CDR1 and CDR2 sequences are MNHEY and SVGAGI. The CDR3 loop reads CASSYLAGLKNTEAFF. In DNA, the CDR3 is TGTGCCAGCAGTTACTTGGCGGGTCTTAAGAACACTGAAGCTTTCTTT.

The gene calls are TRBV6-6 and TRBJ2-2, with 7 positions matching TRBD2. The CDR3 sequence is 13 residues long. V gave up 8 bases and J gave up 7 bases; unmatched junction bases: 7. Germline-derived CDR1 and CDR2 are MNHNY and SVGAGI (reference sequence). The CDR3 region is CASLQIAGGELFF. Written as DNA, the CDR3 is TGTGCCAGCCTTCAGATAGCGGGCGGGGAGCTGTTTTTT.

The CDR3 loop is CASSGQPGDYGYTF. The DNA for the CDR3 is TGTGCCAGCAGCGGACAGCCCGGGGACTATGGCTACACCTTC. This chain links TRBV28 with TRBJ1-2, with a weak D call TRBD1 (6 bases). CDR1 and CDR2 (germline): MDHEN, SYDVKM. V lost 6 bases and J lost 3, with 14 bases in between. The CDR3 spans 14 residues.

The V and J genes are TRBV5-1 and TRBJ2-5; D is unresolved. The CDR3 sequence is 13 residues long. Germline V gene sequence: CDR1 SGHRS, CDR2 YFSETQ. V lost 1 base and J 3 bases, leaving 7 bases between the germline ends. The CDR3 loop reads CASSLSTKETQYF. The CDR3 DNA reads TGCGCCAGCAGCTTGAGCACCAAAGAGACCCAGTACTTC. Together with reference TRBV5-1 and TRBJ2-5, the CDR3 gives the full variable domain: KAGVTQTPRYLIKTRGQQVTLSCSPISGHRSVSWYQQTPGQGLQFLFEYFSETQRNKGNFPGRFSGRQFSNSRSEMNVSTLELGDSALYLCASSLSTKETQYFGPGTRLLVL.

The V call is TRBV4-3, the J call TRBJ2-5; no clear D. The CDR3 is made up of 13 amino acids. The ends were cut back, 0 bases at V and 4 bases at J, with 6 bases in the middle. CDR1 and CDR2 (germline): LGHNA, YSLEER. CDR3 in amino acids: CASSQDLIETQYF. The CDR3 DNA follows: TGCGCCAGCAGCCAAGATTTAATAGAGACCCAGTACTTC.